This TCR beta chain is drawn from a study of regulatory T cells in long-lasting Graves disease. Germline-derived CDR1 and CDR2 are MDHEN and SYDVKM. Trimming removed 3 bases at V and 3 bases at J, with 11 bases between. The CDR3 is 14 residues long. Arm-PCR with iRepertoire HTBI primers amplified the CDR3 regions for these TCR beta libraries. TCRdb re-derived calls from the multiplex PCR reads in MiXCR, one entry per CDR3 protein. The sample consists of 400,000 to 500,000 distinct CDR3 sequences, 21% of them appearing once. Points from the study as a whole: Persistent cases favored TRBV28, TRBJ1-2 and TRBJ2-5.

The time point denotes: persistent/refractory GD, antithyroid drugs over 5 years with positive TRAb. RNA isolated from PBMCs was used to make the TCR library. This clonotype was recorded at least ten times. The target antigen is unknown. The receptor's source is a female donor with Graves disease. The material sequenced was peripheral blood mononuclear cells (PBMCs), taken when the disease was refractory, from a patient treated with antithyroid drugs. V gene TRBV28 combines with J gene TRBJ1-2, with D unclear. The CDR3 loop is CASSLGRVDYGYTF. CDR3 DNA: TGTGCCAGCAGTTTGGGAAGGGTCGACTATGGCTACACCTTC.